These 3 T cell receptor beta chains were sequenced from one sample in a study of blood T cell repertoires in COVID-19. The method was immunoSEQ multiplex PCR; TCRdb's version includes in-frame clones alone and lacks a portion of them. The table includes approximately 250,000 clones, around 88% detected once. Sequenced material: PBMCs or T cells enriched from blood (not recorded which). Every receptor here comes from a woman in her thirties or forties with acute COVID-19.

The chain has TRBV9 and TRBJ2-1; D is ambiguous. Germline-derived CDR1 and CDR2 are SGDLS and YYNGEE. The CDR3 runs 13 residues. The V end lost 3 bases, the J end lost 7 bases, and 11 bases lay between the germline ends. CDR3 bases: TGTGCCAGCAGCGAGCTCCCCCAAAATGAGCAGTTCTTC. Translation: CASSELPQNEQFF. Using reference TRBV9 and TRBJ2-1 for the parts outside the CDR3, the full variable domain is DSGVTQTPKHLITATGQRVTLRCSPRSGDLSVYWYQQSLDQGLQFLIQYYNGEERAKGNILERFSAQQFPDLHSELNLSSLELGDSALYFCASSELPQNEQFFGPGTRLTVL.

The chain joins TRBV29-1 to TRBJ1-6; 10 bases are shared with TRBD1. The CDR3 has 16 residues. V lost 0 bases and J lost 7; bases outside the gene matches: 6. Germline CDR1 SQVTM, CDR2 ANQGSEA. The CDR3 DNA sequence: TGCAGCGTTGAAGATCAGACAGGGGGCGAAAATTCACCCCTCCACTTT. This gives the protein CSVEDQTGGENSPLHF.

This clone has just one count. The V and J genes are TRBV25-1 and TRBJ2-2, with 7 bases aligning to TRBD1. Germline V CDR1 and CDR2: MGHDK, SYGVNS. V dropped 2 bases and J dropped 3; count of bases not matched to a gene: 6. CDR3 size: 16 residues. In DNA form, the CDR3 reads TGTGCCAGCAGTGAACGCCGGACAGGCCACACCGGGGAGCTGTTTTTT. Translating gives CASSERRTGHTGELFF.